In its sample, the clone carrying this T cell receptor beta chain was seen once. The antigen is not known. One junction end disagrees with the germline gene, perhaps due to a read error. This specimen belongs to a study of T cell clonotyping in hematopoietic cell transplantation. Study-wide results and caveats: Graft donor and pretransplant recipient Inverse Simpson Index values predicted broader posttransplant TCR diversity. Recipient TCR diversity dropped after transplant; expanded clonotypes rose from day 30 to 180. Without cell sorting, CD4 versus CD8 contributions remain unresolved.

CDR3 length: 13 amino acids. In germline, CDR1 is SQVTM, CDR2 ANQGSEA. Produced via immunoSEQ multiplex PCR; TCRdb's table is partial and in-frame only. This sample yields tens of thousands of clones, of which around 94% are seen a single time; approximately 0.8% belongs to the top ten. This TCR was sampled from a woman aged 45-65 years in good health. Some clones in this sample may be carry-over from other donors' samples. The chain combines TRBV29-1 with TRBJ2-7; either TRBD1 or TRBD2 may supply D (5 bases each). Material for sequencing was peripheral blood mononuclear cells. The CDR3 is CSVEVARGWEQYF. The DNA for the CDR3 is TGCAGCGTGGAAGTCGCCCGGGGCTGGGAGCAGTACTTC.